The rows below give T cell receptor beta chains drawn from one sample of a study of blood T cell repertoires in COVID-19. The data were produced by immunoSEQ multiplex PCR, yet TCRdb's version contains in-frame clones alone and is incomplete. The sample shows around 250,000 clones, roughly 88% of them seen only once. The sample comprised PBMCs or T cells enriched from blood (not recorded which). Source of these receptors: a woman aged 50 to 65 who had recovered from COVID-19. CDR3s include the opening cysteine and the closing phenylalanine or tryptophan. Each record gives: CDR3 protein, CDR3 DNA, J gene, V gene, clone size, D gene. D genes are given only for firm matches. Rows give clone size only sometimes, using once, few, many, or a class for an expanded clone.

CASSMGQDHPGANVLTF	TGTGCCAGCAGCATGGGCCAGGATCATCCTGGGGCCAACGTCCTGACTTTC	TRBJ2-6	TRBV21-1	-	-
CATRRGEEYTQYF	TGTGCCACCCGACGGGGAGAGGAATATACGCAGTATTTT	TRBJ2-3	TRBV2	-	-
CASSGQGTDEAFF	TGCGCCAGCAGCGGGCAGGGGACCGATGAAGCTTTCTTT	TRBJ1-1	TRBV5-1	few	-
CASSLGLAGPTDTQYF	TGTGCCAGCAGCTTAGGACTAGCGGGGCCCACAGATACGCAGTATTTT	TRBJ2-3	TRBV7-8	-	TRBD2
CASSEVGGGGTGELFF	TGTGCCAGCAGTGAAGTAGGTGGGGGAGGCACCGGGGAGCTGTTTTTT	TRBJ2-2	TRBV2	once	-
CASSSSQGHAGANVLTF	TGTGCCAGCAGTTCCTCACAGGGTCACGCTGGGGCCAACGTCCTGACTTTC	TRBJ2-6	TRBV27	once	-
CASSPGTVGNTIYF	TGCGCCAGCAGCCCTGGGACAGTTGGAAACACCATATATTTT	TRBJ1-3	TRBV4-1	few	TRBD1
CASSPTGGFRNTIYF	TGTGCCAGCAGCCCCACAGGGGGCTTTAGGAACACCATATATTTT	TRBJ1-3	TRBV3-1/TRBV3-2	-	TRBD1
CATSSGTSGNPNNEQFF	TGTGCCACCAGCAGCGGGACTAGCGGAAACCCCAACAATGAGCAGTTCTTC	TRBJ2-1	TRBV15	-	TRBD2
CASSLSQGSSTGELFF	TGTGCCAGCAGCTTATCACAGGGGTCAAGCACCGGGGAGCTGTTTTTT	TRBJ2-2	TRBV7-9	-	TRBD1
CASSGATSGNTIYF	TGCGCCAGCAGCGGGGCGACCTCTGGAAACACCATATATTTT	TRBJ1-3	TRBV5-1	-	-
CASSLFNGAGELFF	TGTGCCAGCAGCTTATTCAACGGGGCCGGGGAGCTGTTTTTT	TRBJ2-2	TRBV7-8	-	-
CASSFPGVLQETQYF	TGTGCCAGCAGCTTTCCCGGGGTCCTACAAGAGACCCAGTACTTC	TRBJ2-5	TRBV7-2	once	-
CASSVGAGLIVSEQFF	TGTGCCAGCAGCGTAGGGGCAGGACTCATAGTGAGTGAGCAGTTCTTC	TRBJ2-1	TRBV9	-	-
CAISENFRGNFF	TGTGCCATCAGTGAGAATTTTAGGGGTAATTTCTTT	TRBJ1-1	TRBV10-3	-	-
CASTGGWNEQFF	TGTGCCAGCACAGGGGGTTGGAATGAGCAGTTCTTC	TRBJ2-1	TRBV2	-	TRBD1
CASRSGGGSYEQYF	TGTGCCAGCAGGAGTGGGGGCGGCTCCTACGAGCAGTACTTC	TRBJ2-7	TRBV6-5	-	-
CASSQVGPYEQYF	TGTGCCAGCAGCCAAGTGGGCCCTTACGAGCAGTACTTC	TRBJ2-7	TRBV14	-	-
CASSLAAGAGELFF	TGCGCCAGCAGCTTGGCCGCAGGGGCCGGGGAGCTGTTTTTT	TRBJ2-2	TRBV5-1	-	-
CASSGEGYKTYSFQETQYF	TGCGCCAGCAGCGGGGAGGGGTACAAGACCTATAGCTTCCAAGAGACCCAGTACTTC	TRBJ2-5	TRBV5-1	-	TRBD2
CASSPPGGSGQYF	TGTGCCAGCAGTCCGCCAGGGGGTTCCGGGCAGTACTTC	TRBJ2-7	TRBV11-2	-	TRBD1
CASSQSPGGQETQYF	TGTGCCAGCAGTCAATCACCGGGAGGACAAGAGACCCAGTACTTC	TRBJ2-5	TRBV6-5	-	TRBD2
CASSYSGGRVAYEQYF	TGTGCCAGCAGTTACTCGGGCGGGAGGGTGGCCTACGAGCAGTACTTC	TRBJ2-7	TRBV6-5	-	TRBD2
CATSVAGGETQYF	TGTGCCACCAGTGTCGCGGGCGGCGAGACCCAGTACTTC	TRBJ2-5	TRBV24-1	-	-
CASSTRQGRGEAFF	TGTGCCAGTAGTACACGACAGGGAAGGGGCGAAGCTTTCTTT	TRBJ1-1	TRBV19	-	TRBD1
CASSQGTGLWSLTNEKLFF	TGTGCCAGCAGCCAAGGGACAGGGTTATGGTCTCTAACTAATGAAAAACTGTTTTTT	TRBJ1-4	TRBV13	-	TRBD1
CASSEARGASGYTF	TGTGCCAGCAGTGAAGCACGGGGAGCTAGTGGCTACACCTTC	TRBJ1-2	TRBV2	-	-
CASSLVQFTYEQYF	TGCGCCAGCAGCTTGGTACAGTTCACCTACGAGCAGTACTTC	TRBJ2-7	TRBV5-1	-	-
CSVMPGLYEQYF	TGCAGCGTTATGCCAGGGCTCTACGAGCAGTACTTC	TRBJ2-7	TRBV29-1	-	-